What follows is one T cell receptor beta chain and its context. This table comes from immunoSEQ multiplex PCR, and its TCRdb copy is limited to in-frame clones, with some not included. The table includes roughly 43,000 clones, 85% to 90% detected once. This specimen belongs to a study of blood T cell repertoires in COVID-19. Background on the study: The United States, Italy and Spain provided the acute and convalescent COVID-19 samples.

The receptor's source is a woman aged 45-65 years who had recovered from COVID-19. Sequences were obtained from PBMCs or T cells enriched from blood (not recorded which).

CDR3 nucleotide sequence: TGTGCCAGCTCATCGCAGGGGGTAGAGCAGTACTTC. This gives the protein CASSSQGVEQYF. The chain has TRBV18 and TRBJ2-7; 7 bases agree with TRBD1. Trimming at V came to 5 bases and at J to 7 bases, leaving 5 bases not matched to a gene. The CDR3 sequence is 12 residues long. Germline CDR1 KGHSH, CDR2 LQKENI.